This entry concerns a single TCR beta chain. The record originates from a study of blood T cell repertoires in COVID-19. In the authors' methods: Amplification of reference gene primers was used by the study to estimate nucleated cell counts. TCRdb's copy holds only in-frame clones and misses some; the assay was immunoSEQ multiplex PCR. From that table come the V and J calls and clone size; the DNA was used to work out D and trimming. The table lists some 300,000 clones, over 85% of them singletons, with roughly a tenth in the top ten. Each recovered donor of Cohort 3 presented with two negative PCRs, clearance, or symptom resolution. V shed 0 bases and J shed 10 bases, with 13 bases lying between them. Germline-derived CDR1 and CDR2 are ENHRY and SYGVKD. This CDR3 has 14 amino acids.

The sequence was obtained from a woman in her twenties or thirties who had recovered from COVID-19. The source material was PBMCs or T cells enriched from blood (not recorded which). The chain couples TRBV10-3 to TRBJ1-5; D not resolved. The DNA for the CDR3 is TGTGCCATCAGTGAGTCAGGAGTAGGTCAACCCCAGCATTTT. Amino acid sequence: CAISESGVGQPQHF.